This passage covers 32 T cell receptor beta chains from one sample sequenced in a study of blood T cell repertoires in COVID-19. Libraries were prepared by immunoSEQ multiplex PCR; TCRdb keeps only in-frame clonotypes and omits some of them. The sample consists of more than 75,000 clones, over 75% of them appearing once. Sequencing was performed on peripheral blood. The origin of the receptors is a woman in her seventies with acute or convalescent COVID-19.

This clone was counted only a few times. V usage is TRBV5-6 and J usage is TRBJ1-1; the D gene is possibly TRBD1 (5 bases). Between the trimmed V and J ends, which lost 0 bases and 5 bases, there was a span of 11 bases. The V gene's germline CDR1 is SGHDT and CDR2 YYEEEE. The CDR3 totals 14 residues. The CDR3 sequence: CASSLVGDWTEAFF. The CDR3 bases are TGTGCCAGCAGCTTGGTAGGGGATTGGACTGAAGCTTTCTTT.

This chain uses TRBV7-2 with TRBJ2-5, with 7 nucleotides matching TRBD2. The CDR3 is 16 amino acids. Trimming cost V 5 bases and J 4 bases; bases outside gene matches: 13. Germline V gives CDR1 SGHTA, CDR2 FQGNSA. The CDR3 spells CASSPGGGRAVETQYF. The CDR3 nucleotides read TGTGCCAGCAGCCCCGGTGGAGGGAGGGCCGTAGAGACCCAGTACTTC.

The V gene is TRBV6-5, the J gene TRBJ1-4; 11 positions match TRBD1. The CDR3 covers 16 residues. Unmatched junction bases numbered 15, after V lost 4 bases and J lost 14 bases. Germline V gene sequence: CDR1 MNHEY, CDR2 SVGAGI. CDR3 amino acids: CASSSDRGRLVGGLFF. The CDR3 nucleotides are TGTGCCAGCAGTTCGGACAGGGGGCGCTTGGTTGGAGGGCTGTTTTTT.

The chain joins TRBV19 to TRBJ2-3; D is unresolved. Germline V lookup: CDR1 LNHDA, CDR2 SQIVND (reference sequence). The CDR3 has 12 amino acids. V was clipped by 4 bases and J by 5 bases, with 7 bases between them. CDR3 nucleotides: TGTGCCAGTAGTACCCGCGGAGATACGCAGTATTTT. Protein: CASSTRGDTQYF.

The J gene is TRBJ2-1, the V gene TRBV3-1 (or the pseudogene TRBV3-2); D possibly corresponds to TRBD2 (5 bases). The V end lost 0 bases, the J end lost 7 bases, and 10 bases lay between the germline ends. The CDR3 length is 14 residues. In germline, CDR1 is LGHDT, CDR2 YNNKEL (reference sequence). As DNA, the CDR3 is TGTGCCAGCAGCCAAGAGAAGGGAGTGAATGAGCAGTTCTTC. Its protein product is CASSQEKGVNEQFF.

This chain joins TRBV7-2 and TRBJ1-1, with 7 bases lining up with TRBD1. This CDR3 comprises 15 residues. Losses at the gene ends were 5 bases for V and 1 base for J; bases not matched to a gene: 7. CDR1 is SGHTA and CDR2 is FQGNSA in the germline V gene. CDR3 DNA: TGTGCCAGCAGCACGAGACAGGGTTGGAACACTGAAGCTTTCTTT. Amino acids: CASSTRQGWNTEAFF.

The V and J genes are TRBV6-5 and TRBJ2-7; possibly TRBD2 for D (6 bases). The V gene's germline CDR1 is MNHEY and CDR2 SVGAGI. The ends were cut back, 8 bases at V and 3 bases at J, with 11 bases in the middle. CDR3 length equals 12 residues. The DNA of the CDR3 is TGTGCCAGCTCTCCGGGGGACTACGAGCAGTACGTC. It yields the protein CASSPGDYEQYV.

This clone appeared once. The junction shows a germline mismatch at one end, possibly a read error. This chain links TRBV11-3 with TRBJ2-1, with 15 bases identical to TRBD2. Germline CDR1 reads SGHNT; CDR2 reads YENEEA. The CDR3 covers 13 residues. The CDR3 reads CASSGLAGGPGLF. The CDR3 DNA reads as TGTGCCAGCAGCGGACTAGCGGGAGGGCCGGGTCTCTTC.

The chain joins TRBV7-2 to TRBJ2-5, with D maybe TRBD2 (7 bases). Germline CDR1 is SGHTA and CDR2 is FQGNSA. The CDR3 length is 16 residues. V was pared by 0 bases and J by 4 bases, with 15 bases between. The CDR3 DNA reads as TGTGCCAGCAGCTTAGCGGGGGGGGGCTTTGGAGAGACCCAGTACTTC. Residues: CASSLAGGGFGETQYF. Full variable domain (remainder filled in from reference TRBV7-2 and TRBJ2-5): GAGVSQSPSNKVTEKGKDVELRCDPISGHTALYWYRQSLGQGLEFLIYFQGNSAPDKSGLPSDRFSAERTGGSVSTLTIQRTQQEDSAVYLCASSLAGGGFGETQYFGPGTRLLVL.

The CDR3 nucleotides are TGCAGTGCTAGTGAGACAGGGGGGCACAATGAGCAGTTCTTC. This translates into CSASETGGHNEQFF. The V and J genes are TRBV20-1 and TRBJ2-1; 9 positions match TRBD1. Germline lookup yields CDR1 DFQATT and CDR2 SNEGSKA (reference sequence). Germline trimming cut 3 bases from V and 5 bases from J; bases unmatched to any gene: 5. The CDR3 is 14 residues long.

The rearrangement uses TRBV27 and TRBJ2-5; 7 bases fit TRBD1. V gave up 5 bases and J gave up 5 bases; unmatched junction bases: 8. Germline V gives CDR1 MNHEY, CDR2 SMNVEV (reference sequence). The CDR3 has 14 amino acids. The CDR3 DNA is TGTGCCAGCAGTCCCCGACAGGGTAGGGAGACCCAGTACTTC. This translates into CASSPRQGRETQYF.

The chain carries TRBV7-2 and TRBJ1-3; D gene ambiguous. This CDR3 is built from 14 residues. Germline lookup yields CDR1 SGHTA and CDR2 FQGNSA. Trimming left V 8 bases short and J 0 bases short, with 11 bases between. CDR3 in amino acids: CASHAGSSGNTIYF. The DNA of the CDR3 is TGTGCCAGCCATGCTGGGAGCTCTGGAAACACCATATATTTT.

The chain employs TRBV7-8 and TRBJ1-2; 7 bases map to TRBD1. Germline-derived CDR1 and CDR2 are SGHVS and FQNEAQ. The CDR3 extends over 16 amino acids. V shed 2 bases, J shed 2 bases, and the junction held 8 bases outside the gene matches. As DNA, the CDR3 is TGTGCCAGCAGCTTAACGGCCGGGACAGTAAACTATGGCTACACCTTC. Amino acid sequence: CASSLTAGTVNYGYTF.

For the CDR3, the DNA is TGTGCCAGCAGTTTACCGCAGGGGAACACCGGGGAGCTGTTTTTT. It translates to CASSLPQGNTGELFF. The chain links TRBV28 to TRBJ2-2, with D possibly TRBD1 on 5 matching bases. CDR1 and CDR2 from the germline V gene are MDHEN and SYDVKM. The CDR3 totals 15 residues. V dropped 2 bases and J dropped 1 base, with 8 bases sitting between them.

This chain uses TRBV5-4 with TRBJ2-3; D possibly corresponds to TRBD2 (7 bases). V was shortened by 1 base and J by 0 bases, with 9 bases between the two germline ends. CDR1 is SGHNT and CDR2 is YYREEE in the germline V gene (reference sequence). The CDR3 contains 15 residues. The CDR3 nucleotides are TGTGCCAGCAGCTTGCGGGGGGCTAGCACAGATACGCAGTATTTT. This translates into CASSLRGASTDTQYF.

CDR3 sequence: CASSFDRVVSNQPQHF. CDR3 DNA sequence: TGTGCCAGCAGTTTCGACAGGGTGGTTAGCAATCAGCCCCAGCATTTT. The gene calls are TRBV28 and TRBJ1-5; 7 bases are shared with TRBD1. Trimming took 3 bases from V and 0 from J; bases not matched to a gene: 5. Germline V gene data show CDR1 as MDHEN and CDR2 as SYDVKM. The CDR3 sequence is 16 residues long.

V usage is TRBV7-9 and J usage is TRBJ2-1; 10 nucleotides line up with TRBD2. Germline values: CDR1 SEHNR, CDR2 FQNEAQ (reference sequence). Unmatched junction bases numbered 10, after V lost 5 bases and J lost 9 bases. CDR3 length: 15 amino acids. CDR3 coding DNA: TGTGCCAGCAGCACCGAGCGGGAGGGCCGGAGTGAGCAGTTCTTC. It specifies CASSTEREGRSEQFF.

The chain joins TRBV3-1 (or the pseudogene TRBV3-2) to TRBJ2-2; 8 bases are a match to TRBD1. The CDR3 loop spans 15 amino acids. Germline V gene data show CDR1 as LGHDT and CDR2 as YNNKEL (reference sequence). The V segment lost 2 bases and the J segment 4 bases; nucleotides outside the gene matches: 3. The CDR3 loop reads CASSQMTGATGELFF. Here the CDR3 DNA reads TGTGCCAGCAGCCAAATGACAGGGGCCACCGGGGAGCTGTTTTTT.

The V gene is TRBV7-2, the J gene TRBJ1-3; TRBD1 might be the D (6 bases). Between the trimmed V and J ends, which lost 5 bases and 3 bases, there was a span of 11 bases. Germline V gene lookup returns CDR1 SGHTA and CDR2 FQGNSA. The CDR3 length is 14 residues. The CDR3 spells CASSKQGFGNTIYF. CDR3 sequence (DNA): TGTGCCAGCAGCAAACAGGGTTTTGGAAACACCATATATTTT.

This chain connects TRBV10-2 to TRBJ2-7, with D possibly TRBD1 on 6 matching bases. CDR1 and CDR2 (germline): WSHSY, SAAADI. CDR3 length: 14 residues. The ends were cut back, 5 bases at V and 2 bases at J, with 13 bases in the middle. DNA for the CDR3: TGCGCCAGCAGTTTCTTGGGGGCGGCCTACGAGCAGTACGTC. It translates to CASSFLGAAYEQYV.

This clone appeared once. The CDR3 bases are TGCGCCAGCAGCCAAGAGGCAGAGCAGTTCTTC. This codes for CASSQEAEQFF. J is TRBJ2-1 and V is TRBV4-3; D call uncertain. This CDR3 contains 11 residues. Germline lookup yields CDR1 LGHNA and CDR2 YSLEER. Trimming pared 0 bases from V and 10 bases from J, leaving 4 bases between.

In its sample, this clone was seen a few times. V and J are TRBV5-6 and TRBJ1-1; the D is unclear. V gave up 0 bases and J gave up 2 bases, with 5 bases separating them. This CDR3 spans 13 amino acids. Germline CDR1 SGHDT, CDR2 YYEEEE. This CDR3 is CASSLDFNTEAFF. CDR3 DNA: TGTGCCAGCAGCTTGGACTTTAACACTGAAGCTTTCTTT.

V gene TRBV6-5 combines with J gene TRBJ1-1; D remains unclear. The CDR3 has 15 amino acids. V was shortened by 10 bases and J by 6 bases, with 24 bases between the two germline ends. Germline lookup yields CDR1 MNHEY and CDR2 SVGAGI. The CDR3 region is CATKGGDLYVSEAFF. The DNA of the CDR3 is TGTGCCACCAAGGGCGGGGATTTGTACGTTTCTGAAGCTTTCTTT.

The chain uses TRBV4-1 and TRBJ1-1, with D perhaps TRBD1 (5 bases). Per the germline V gene, CDR1 is MGHRA and CDR2 is YSYEKL. The V gene lost 4 bases and the J gene lost 2 bases, with 14 bases spanning the gap. The CDR3 covers 15 residues. The CDR3, as DNA: TGCGCCAGCAGCCCCGCCGGGCGGACAAACACTGAAGCTTTCTTT. This gives the protein CASSPAGRTNTEAFF.

This sequence joins TRBV24-1 and TRBJ2-6, with D maybe TRBD1 (6 bases). The V end lost 4 bases, the J end lost 2 bases, and 8 bases lay between the germline ends. The CDR3 consists of 15 residues. CDR1 KGHDR and CDR2 SFDVKD come from the germline V gene. This CDR3 is CATSDHRAGANVLTF. DNA for the CDR3: TGTGCCACCAGTGACCACAGGGCTGGGGCCAACGTCCTGACTTTC.

The genes are TRBV6-6 and TRBJ1-5; D might be TRBD1 (5 bases). The germline CDR1 and CDR2 sequences are MNHNY and SVGAGI (reference sequence). This CDR3 has 12 residues. Trimming took 11 bases from V and 5 from J, leaving 13 bases between them. The CDR3 is CAAGEGYQPQHF. The DNA for the CDR3 is TGTGCCGCCGGGGAGGGGTATCAGCCCCAGCATTTT.

This clone was detected a few times. V usage is TRBV2 and J usage is TRBJ1-1; 8 bases are a match to TRBD1. Germline CDR1 reads SNHLY; CDR2 reads FYNNEI. V was clipped by 6 bases and J by 4 bases; unmatched bases: 4. The CDR3 loop spans 13 amino acids. CDR3 amino acids: CASRTGEGTEAFF. CDR3 coding DNA: TGTGCCAGCAGGACAGGGGAGGGCACTGAAGCTTTCTTT.

This clone was seen a handful of times. V usage is TRBV12-3 or TRBV12-4 and J usage is TRBJ1-4, with D uncertain. The CDR3 runs 13 residues. The V gene lost 6 bases and the J gene lost 5 bases, with 10 bases spanning the gap. The CDR3 bases are TGTGCCAGCAGAGTCGTCGGGAATGAAAAACTGTTTTTT. Its protein product is CASRVVGNEKLFF.

A single count supports this clone. As DNA, the CDR3 is TGTGCCAGTAGTAAATCGGCGGGATTCGAGACCCAGTACTTC. Translation: CASSKSAGFETQYF. This chain connects TRBV19 to TRBJ2-5; D may be TRBD2 (6 bases). The CDR3 is made up of 14 amino acids. Germline-derived CDR1 and CDR2 are LNHDA and SQIVND (reference sequence). The V end lost 4 bases, the J end lost 5 bases, and 14 bases lay between the germline ends.

J is TRBJ2-4 and V is TRBV27; TRBD1 matches 8 bases. The germline CDR1 and CDR2 sequences are MNHEY and SMNVEV (reference sequence). CDR3 length: 16 amino acids. V lost 4 bases, J lost 8 bases, and 13 bases stayed unmatched. The CDR3 nucleotides read TGTGCCAGCAGTTCCTACCTCCGGGACAGGACCTACATTCAGTACTTC. It specifies CASSSYLRDRTYIQYF.

The V and J genes are TRBV15 and TRBJ2-1, with 7 bases that match TRBD2. V lost 0 bases and J lost 6; bases outside the gene matches: 5. CDR1 and CDR2 (germline): LNHNV, YYDKDF (reference sequence). CDR3 length: 15 amino acids. The CDR3 sequence: CATSRERERVNEQFF. CDR3 coding DNA: TGTGCCACCAGCAGAGAGCGGGAGAGGGTCAATGAGCAGTTCTTC.

J is TRBJ2-7 and V is TRBV6-5; 8 bases are a match to TRBD1. In germline, CDR1 is MNHEY, CDR2 SVGAGI. V shed 3 bases and J 0 bases; nucleotides not matched to a gene: 1. The CDR3 consists of 14 residues. The CDR3 here is CASSYGQGSYEQYV. DNA of the CDR3: TGTGCCAGCAGTTATGGACAGGGCTCCTACGAGCAGTACGTC.